The 17 T cell receptor beta chains below all came from one sample that was sequenced in a study of beta chain features in type 1 diabetes. No antigen has been assigned to these receptors. Sequenced material consisted of expressed TCRB transcripts (all of the isolated RNA was reverse transcribed). The assay was immunoSEQ multiplex PCR, and TCRdb's table has in-frame clones only and misses some. This table holds 600,000 or so clones, over 12% found once. Study findings and constraints: TCRB CDR3s from Type 1 diabetes patients were moderately but significantly shorter in all four CD4+ subsets.

Sequencing was done on a sample of naive CD4+ T cells from blood. These receptors were collected from a man aged 18 to 30 with type 1 diabetes.

CDR3 sequence reads: CASSPSGDPYEQYF. The CDR3 nucleotides are TGTGCCAGCAGTCCTTCAGGGGATCCCTACGAGCAGTACTTC. This chain connects TRBV25-1 to TRBJ2-7, with D tentatively TRBD1 (6 bases). This CDR3 region has 14 residues. CDR1 is MGHDK and CDR2 is SYGVNS in the germline V gene. V lost 5 bases and J 2 bases, leaving 13 bases between the germline ends.

This clone was counted a few times. The CDR3 sequence: CASSETSDTQYF. For the CDR3, the DNA is TGTGCCAGCAGCGAGACGTCGGATACGCAGTATTTT. This rearrangement joins TRBV2 to TRBJ2-3; D gene uncertain. Germline V CDR1 and CDR2: SNHLY, FYNNEI. The CDR3 has 12 amino acids. Trimming cost V 6 bases and J 6 bases, with 10 bases left between them.

This chain links TRBV30 with TRBJ2-7; the match to TRBD1 covers 8 bases. Germline trimming cut 3 bases from V and 3 bases from J; bases unmatched to any gene: 7. The CDR3 totals 14 residues. The germline CDR1 and CDR2 sequences are GTSNPN and SVGIG (reference sequence). CDR3 residues: CAWSSPDRGYEQYF. In DNA form, the CDR3 reads TGTGCCTGGAGCTCTCCAGACAGGGGCTACGAGCAGTACTTC.

This clone was detected only a few times. Other DNA sequences of this sample code for an identical CDR3. The chain combines TRBV30 with TRBJ2-7, with D tentatively TRBD2 (6 bases). Trimming left V 3 bases short and J 4 bases short, with 7 bases between. This CDR3 is built from 11 residues. Germline lookup yields CDR1 GTSNPN and CDR2 SVGIG (reference sequence). CDR3 loop: CAWSGSYEQYF. The DNA of the CDR3 is TGTGCCTGGAGCGGGAGTTACGAGCAGTACTTC.

The DNA of the CDR3 is TGCAGCGTTGCGGATAGCGGGAAGCAGTTCTTC. Residues: CSVADSGKQFF. This chain uses TRBV29-1 with TRBJ2-1, with 8 bases identical to TRBD2. Germline CDR1 reads SQVTM; CDR2 reads ANQGSEA. The CDR3 is 11 amino acids. V gave up 4 bases and J gave up 11 bases; unmatched junction bases: 4.

V and J are TRBV18 and TRBJ1-1; the match to TRBD1 covers 9 bases. CDR1 is KGHSH and CDR2 is LQKENI in the germline V gene. The CDR3 consists of 15 residues. Trimming at V came to 3 bases and at J to 2 bases, leaving 4 bases not matched to a gene. The CDR3 DNA is TGTGCCAGCTCACCTCCGGGACAGGGTAACACTGAAGCTTTCTTT. Its translation is CASSPPGQGNTEAFF.

This clone was counted a few times. This chain uses TRBV4-3 with TRBJ2-7; TRBD1 is a possible D gene (6 bases). This CDR3 has 15 amino acids. Germline V gene lookup returns CDR1 LGHNA and CDR2 YSLEER. The V end lost 0 bases, the J end lost 2 bases, and 11 bases lay between the germline ends. The CDR3 DNA follows: TGCGCCAGCAGCCAAGATCTGAGGGGGACCTACGAGCAGTACTTC. It specifies CASSQDLRGTYEQYF.

The chain combines TRBV2 with TRBJ2-2, with D unresolved. This CDR3 spans 13 amino acids. The germline V and J ends were trimmed by 0 bases and 10 bases, with 9 bases remaining between them. The V gene's germline CDR1 is SNHLY and CDR2 FYNNEI. The CDR3 loop reads CASSEAWAEELFF. The CDR3 DNA reads as TGTGCCAGCAGTGAAGCCTGGGCGGAGGAGCTGTTTTTT.

This clone showed up just a few times. This chain joins TRBV5-4 and TRBJ1-4, with 7 bases aligning to TRBD1. The CDR3 has 15 residues. V lost 6 bases, J lost 5 bases, and 10 bases stayed unmatched. Germline V gene data show CDR1 as SGHNT and CDR2 as YYREEE (reference sequence). The CDR3 nucleotides are TGTGCCAGCAACCGCGCCGGGACAGAAAATGAAAAACTGTTTTTT. Translated: CASNRAGTENEKLFF. Supplemented by reference TRBV5-4 and TRBJ1-4, the full variable domain reads ETGVTQSPTHLIKTRGQQVTLRCSSQSGHNTVSWYQQALGQGPQFIFQYYREEENGRGNFPPRFSGLQFPNYSSELNVNALELDDSALYLCASNRAGTENEKLFFGSGTQLSVL.

V is TRBV5-1 and J is TRBJ2-3; D is unclear. Trimming removed 0 bases from V and 2 bases from J, with 10 bases in between. Germline lookup yields CDR1 SGHRS and CDR2 YFSETQ. This CDR3 spans 15 amino acids. CDR3 in amino acids: CASSLETPITDTQYF. The CDR3 nucleotides read TGCGCCAGCAGCTTGGAGACGCCGATCACAGATACGCAGTATTTT.

This clone was seen a few times. This sequence joins TRBV30 and TRBJ2-1, with unresolved D. Looked up from germline, CDR1 is GTSNPN and CDR2 is SVGIG (reference sequence). The germline V and J ends were trimmed by 4 bases and 0 bases, with 13 bases remaining between them. The CDR3 spans 15 residues. CDR3 protein: CAWTPGWSSYNEQFF. The DNA for the CDR3 is TGTGCCTGGACCCCCGGATGGAGCTCCTACAATGAGCAGTTCTTC.

The sample holds a few counts of this clone. The rearrangement links TRBV7-2 to TRBJ2-3; tentative D call: TRBD2 (5 bases). Germline V gene lookup returns CDR1 SGHTA and CDR2 FQGNSA. Trimming shortened V by 4 bases and J by 1 base, and 12 bases separated the two germline ends. The CDR3 contains 15 residues. This chain's CDR3 is CASSYRVSGTDTQYF. In DNA form, the CDR3 reads TGTGCCAGCAGCTATCGGGTTAGCGGCACAGATACGCAGTATTTT.

The V call is TRBV4-1, the J call TRBJ2-1; TRBD2 aligns across 7 bases. Germline lookup yields CDR1 MGHRA and CDR2 YSYEKL. The CDR3 covers 19 residues. J gave up 7 bases and V 1 base, and 19 bases lay outside the gene matches. As DNA, the CDR3 is TGCGCCAGCAGCCAAGGGGCCCCCAACTGGGCGGGAGTAAGGAATGAGCAGTTCTTC. Residues: CASSQGAPNWAGVRNEQFF.

This clone was counted only a few times. This chain uses TRBV27 with TRBJ1-4; D might be TRBD1 (6 bases). This CDR3 has 13 amino acids. Germline V gene data show CDR1 as MNHEY and CDR2 as SMNVEV (reference sequence). With 5 bases removed from V and 11 bases from J, the gap between germline ends came to 15 bases. CDR3 protein: CASSTAGVGKLFF. The CDR3 DNA reads as TGTGCCAGCAGTACCGCAGGGGTAGGGAAACTGTTTTTT.

Worth noting for this clone: Within the sample, other DNA sequences also encode this same CDR3. The chain joins TRBV7-9 to TRBJ2-3; D remains ambiguous. The V end was cut by 2 bases, the J end by 4 bases, with 4 bases between. The CDR3 is 12 residues long. The germline gives CDR1 SEHNR, CDR2 FQNEAQ (reference sequence). The CDR3 sequence is CASSLISDTQYF. The CDR3 region has the DNA TGTGCCAGCAGCTTAATATCAGATACGCAGTATTTT.

This chain uses TRBV25-1 with TRBJ2-5; TRBD2 agrees at 9 bases. Germline CDR1 reads MGHDK; CDR2 reads SYGVNS. The V gene end was trimmed by 3 bases and the J gene end by 2 bases; junction bases not matched to a gene: 7. The CDR3 consists of 16 residues. CDR3 sequence (DNA): TGTGCCAGCAGTGAGACGCCTAGCGGGAAGCAAGAGACCCAGTACTTC. It encodes CASSETPSGKQETQYF.

This chain connects TRBV10-3 to TRBJ2-2, with 7 bases that match TRBD2. Germline CDR1 is ENHRY and CDR2 is SYGVKD. The ends lost 4 bases at V and 7 bases at J; junction bases unmatched: 12. This CDR3 is 16 amino acids long. The CDR3 DNA follows: TGTGCCATCAGTGTTATCGGCGGGAGTAACGGCGGGGAGCTGTTTTTT. This gives the protein CAISVIGGSNGGELFF.